The sample holds one count of the clone carrying this T cell receptor beta chain. Its antigen is not identified. The data originate from a study of cytomegalovirus exposure and HLA in healthy donors. The germline CDR1 and CDR2 sequences are PRHDT and FYEKMQ (reference sequence). This CDR3 contains 14 residues. V lost 3 bases, J lost 5 bases, and 14 bases lay in between. There were likely unrecorded immune exposures, though donors were nominally healthy when sampled. Amplification used 60 Vbeta primers and 13 Jbeta primers. Using immunoSEQ multiplex PCR, the repertoire was profiled, and TCRdb retains in-frame clones only, with some absent. Among some 120,000 clones listed, almost 70% were seen once. Study results and limitations: There were reportedly fewer N-insertions in an Asian-associated ancestry cluster than the roughly 610-donor mean, in a later analysis. Common viral pathogens (according to a later analysis) appeared linked to several of the most significant clusters.

This clonotype was obtained from a man aged 30 to 45 in good health and CMV-seropositive. The V and J genes are TRBV13 and TRBJ2-7; TRBD1 might be the D (6 bases). The sample taken for sequencing was PBMCs. The CDR3 is CASSFGTTPHEQYF. CDR3 DNA sequence: TGTGCCAGCAGCTTCGGGACAACCCCACACGAGCAGTACTTC.